This T cell receptor (beta chain) was captured by sequencing in a study of T cells after yellow fever vaccination (dated by TCRdb to between 2018 and 2020). In terms of the full investigation: The SMART-Seq v4 Ultra Low Input RNA kit was used to prepare libraries from fractions with low cell numbers. Two healthy male donors, one aged 18 to 30 and one aged 30 to 40 years, were included in the cohort. To follow T-cell clones before and after both primary and booster YFV17D yellow fever vaccination, bulk TCR alpha and beta repertoires underwent longitudinal sequencing. Blood was collected at multiple timepoints before and after primary and secondary immunization, and bulk PBMC replicates and cell subsets were isolated. Overall study results and their limits: After the booster, most clones that had expanded after primary vaccination were detected again (around 97% of CD4 and roughly nine tenths of CD8), suggesting broad maintenance of memory. A small share of clonotypes was detected in both CD4 and CD8 compartments, with the overlap likely arising from convergent recombination. FACS-sorted repertoires could contain abundant contaminating clonotypes from the bulk population, so computational filtering was required. Because only two donors were included in the study, the extent to which the findings can be generalized is limited. Compared with the primary T-cell response, the secondary T-cell response was weaker but faster, peaking on day 5 rather than day 15.

The treatment or condition label for this specimen denotes: live attenuated yellow fever vaccine strain. PBMCs were isolated from peripheral blood using a standard Ficoll-Paque protocol. CD4 and CD8 T-cell fractions were isolated with Dynabeads CD4 and CD8 positive selection kits. TriZol was used to extract RNA from bulk PBMCs, CD4 and CD8 fractions, and dextramer-positive and dextramer-negative fractions. Synthesis of TCR cDNA relied on 5'RACE template switching, a step that introduced a universal primer site along with unique molecular identifiers. cDNA synthesis was primed from both the TCR alpha and TCR beta constant segments. Libraries were amplified in two PCR steps, with sample barcodes and sequencing adapters added in the second step. Sequencing of the libraries was done on either Illumina HiSeq 2500 (2x100 bp) or NovaSeq (2x150 bp). Per the authors' processing: MIGEC handled demultiplexing of reads and collapsing into UMI consensus sequences, while MiXCR performed V(D)J alignment. Clonotypes responding to the vaccine were identified with edgeR on replicate PBMC samples, with the criteria of FDR below 0.01 and a log2 fold change above 5 up to day 15. Bulk clonotypes were assigned CD4 or CD8 identity according to which sequenced CD4 or CD8 repertoire held them at higher abundance. Using fastp at Q25 and MiXCR, TCRdb reprocessed the public reads and kept productive beta chains. Here each entry gathers all rows of one CDR3 protein and keeps the most common genes and DNA. The V and J calls come from TCRdb's annotation, not from the publication. The sample contains 150,000 to 200,000 distinct CDR3 sequences, approximately 6.2% of them found a single time. The ten largest make up just under 3% of the sample.

This clonotype was recorded many times. There is no known antigen for this receptor. No clone much larger than this one lies a single base away; base qualities are absent. CDR1 and CDR2, looked up from the germline V gene (reference sequence), are LGHDT and YNNKEL. At the junction V is shortened by 3 bases and J by 7 bases, with 22 bases in between. Including the terminal cysteine and phenylalanine, the CDR3 comprises 16 residues. Just the 48-base CDR3 DNA is kept, in frame starting at base 1. Sequences were derived from CD4+ T cells sorted from PBMCs, sampled on the day of the first yellow fever vaccination. Recombination linked TRBV3-1 to TRBJ2-7; the D gene identity is not certain. The source is a man younger than 35 who received the YFV17D yellow fever vaccine. The sequenced DNA is TGTGCCAGCAGCCAGCCCGCGAATGTCGCTGTCGAAGAGCAGTACTTC. It translates as CASSQPANVAVEEQYF.